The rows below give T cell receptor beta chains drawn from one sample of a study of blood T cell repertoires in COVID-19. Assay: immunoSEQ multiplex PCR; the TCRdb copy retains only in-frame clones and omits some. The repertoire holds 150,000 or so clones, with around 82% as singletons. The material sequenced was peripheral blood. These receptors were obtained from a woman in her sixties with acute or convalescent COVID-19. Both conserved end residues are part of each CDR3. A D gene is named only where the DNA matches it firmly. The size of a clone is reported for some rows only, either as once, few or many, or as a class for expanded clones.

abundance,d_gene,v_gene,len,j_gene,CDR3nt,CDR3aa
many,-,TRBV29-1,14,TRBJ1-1,TGCAGCGTTGATATGGCAGGGATGAACACTGAAGCTTTCTTT,CSVDMAGMNTEAFF
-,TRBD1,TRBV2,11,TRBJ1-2,TGTGCCAGCACTAGACAGGGGGGCTACACCTTC,CASTRQGGYTF
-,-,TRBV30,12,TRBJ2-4,TGTGCCTGGAGACGGGAAAAAAACATTCAGTACTTC,CAWRREKNIQYF
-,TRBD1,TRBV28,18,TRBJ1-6,TGTGCCAGCAGGCCACCGGGACAGGGGATATTATCCAATTCACCCCTCCACTTT,CASRPPGQGILSNSPLHF
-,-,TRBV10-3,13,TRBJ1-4,TGTGCCATTGGGAGATCAACTAATGAAAAACTGTTTTTT,CAIGRSTNEKLFF
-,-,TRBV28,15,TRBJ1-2,TGTGCCAGCAGTAATTACAGGGAACGAATCTATGGCTACACCTTC,CASSNYRERIYGYTF
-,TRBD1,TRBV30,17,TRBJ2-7,TGTGCCTGGCGACCGCTCCCCGGGACAGGGAGCTCCTACGAGCAGTACTTC,CAWRPLPGTGSSYEQYF
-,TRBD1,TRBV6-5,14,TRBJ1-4,TGTGCCAGCAGGGCGACAGGGACGAATGAAAAACTGTTTTTT,CASRATGTNEKLFF
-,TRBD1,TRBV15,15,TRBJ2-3,TGTGCCACCAGCGGCCGACAGGGGGCCCCAGATACGCAGTATTTT,CATSGRQGAPDTQYF
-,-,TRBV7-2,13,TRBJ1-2,TGTGCCAGCAGCTTAGACCTCAGGGGCCTGTACACCTTC,CASSLDLRGLYTF
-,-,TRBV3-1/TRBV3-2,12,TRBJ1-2,TGTGCCAGCAGCACGACTTATTATGGCTACACCTTC,CASSTTYYGYTF